What follows describes a single TCR beta chain. As yet, its antigen is unknown. The junction differs from germline at one of its ends, possibly a read error. Other DNA sequences in the sample encode the same CDR3. This CDR3 comprises 15 residues. Germline values: CDR1 MNHEY, CDR2 SVGAGI. Primers for the PCR totalled 60 Vbeta and 13 Jbeta. TCRdb keeps only in-frame clones here, not all; method: immunoSEQ multiplex PCR. The data show around 180,000 clones, around 80% seen once. This sample was included in a study of cytomegalovirus exposure and HLA in healthy donors. The study's findings and limits: DRB1 had the most TCR associations and HLA-C the fewest, a later analysis found, with rates varying by HLA locus. Associated with cytomegalovirus, according to the listing, were around 160 TCR beta chains.

Sequencing used PBMCs. The clonotype was recovered from a woman in her 50s in good health and CMV-seropositive. This chain uses TRBV6-5 with TRBJ2-7; 8 bases match TRBD2. This chain's CDR3 is CASSYGGAHTYEQYF. The CDR3, as DNA: TGCGCCAGCAGTTACGGGGGGGCCCATACCTACGAGCAGTACTTC.